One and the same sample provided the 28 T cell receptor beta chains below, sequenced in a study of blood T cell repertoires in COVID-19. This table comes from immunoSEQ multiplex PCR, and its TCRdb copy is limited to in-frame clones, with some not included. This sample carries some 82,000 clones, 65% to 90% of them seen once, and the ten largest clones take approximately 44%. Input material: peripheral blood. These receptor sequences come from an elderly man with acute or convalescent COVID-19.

In DNA, the CDR3 is TGTGCCAGCAGCCCCGGACAGATCTCCTACGAGCAGTACTTC. Translation gives CASSPGQISYEQYF. This chain uses TRBV7-2 with TRBJ2-7, with D maybe TRBD1 (6 bases). Germline lookup yields CDR1 SGHTA and CDR2 FQGNSA. The CDR3 is 14 amino acids. The ends were cut back, 5 bases at V and 0 bases at J, with 11 bases in the middle.

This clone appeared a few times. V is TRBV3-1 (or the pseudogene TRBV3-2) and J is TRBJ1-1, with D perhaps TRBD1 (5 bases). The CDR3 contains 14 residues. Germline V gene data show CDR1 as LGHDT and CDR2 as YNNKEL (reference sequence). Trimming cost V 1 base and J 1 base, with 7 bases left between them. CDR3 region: CASSQVDRNTEAFF. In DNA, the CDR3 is TGTGCCAGCAGCCAAGTAGACAGGAACACTGAAGCTTTCTTT.

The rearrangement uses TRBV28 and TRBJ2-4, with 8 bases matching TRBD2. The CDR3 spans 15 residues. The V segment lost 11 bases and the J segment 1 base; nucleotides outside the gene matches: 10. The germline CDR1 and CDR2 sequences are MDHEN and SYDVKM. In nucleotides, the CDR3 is TGTGCCTCCCTTACGGGAGGGACGGCCAAAAACATTCAGTACTTC. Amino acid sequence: CASLTGGTAKNIQYF.

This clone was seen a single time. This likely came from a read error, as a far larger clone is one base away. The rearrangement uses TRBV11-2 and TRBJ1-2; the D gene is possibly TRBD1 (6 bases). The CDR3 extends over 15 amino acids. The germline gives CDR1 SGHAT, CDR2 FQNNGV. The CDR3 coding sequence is TGTGCCAGCAGCGAAAACAGGGCTCCACACTATGTCTACACCTTC. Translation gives CASSENRAPHYVYTF.

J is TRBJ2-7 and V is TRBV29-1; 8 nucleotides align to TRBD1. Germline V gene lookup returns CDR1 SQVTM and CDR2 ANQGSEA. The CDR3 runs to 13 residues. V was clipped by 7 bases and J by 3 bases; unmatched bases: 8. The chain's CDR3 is CSADRGSGYEQYF. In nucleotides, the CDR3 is TGCAGCGCCGACAGGGGATCTGGCTACGAGCAGTACTTC.

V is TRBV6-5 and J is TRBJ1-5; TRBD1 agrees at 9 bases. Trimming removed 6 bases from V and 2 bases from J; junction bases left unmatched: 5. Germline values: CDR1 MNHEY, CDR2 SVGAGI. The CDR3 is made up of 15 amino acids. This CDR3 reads CASSRTGAGNQPQHF. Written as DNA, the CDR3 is TGTGCCAGCAGCAGGACAGGGGCCGGCAATCAGCCCCAGCATTTT.

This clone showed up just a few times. The CDR3 coding sequence is TGTGCCAGCAGTTTAGAGAACAGAATTAACTATGGCTACACCTTC. It codes for CASSLENRINYGYTF. The chain employs TRBV28 and TRBJ1-2; D is unclear. Deletions cut 2 bases from V and 1 base from J, with 11 bases between. The CDR3 is 15 amino acids. Germline V gene sequence: CDR1 MDHEN, CDR2 SYDVKM.

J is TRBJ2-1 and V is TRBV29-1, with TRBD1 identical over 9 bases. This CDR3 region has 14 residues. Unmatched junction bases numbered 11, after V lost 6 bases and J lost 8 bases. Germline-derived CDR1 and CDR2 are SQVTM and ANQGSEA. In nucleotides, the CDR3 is TGCAGCGTCGCCGGGACAGGGAGGATGGATGAGCAGTTCTTC. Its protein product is CSVAGTGRMDEQFF.

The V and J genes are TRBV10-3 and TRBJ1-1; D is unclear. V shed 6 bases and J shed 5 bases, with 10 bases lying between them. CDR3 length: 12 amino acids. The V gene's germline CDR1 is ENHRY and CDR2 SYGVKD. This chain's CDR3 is CAIRNVETEAFF. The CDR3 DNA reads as TGTGCCATCAGAAATGTGGAGACTGAAGCTTTCTTT.

The CDR3 region is CASSLGQGISYEQYF. For the CDR3, the DNA is TGTGCCAGCAGCTTAGGACAGGGGATTTCCTACGAGCAGTACTTC. The rearrangement joins TRBV7-2 to TRBJ2-7; 8 nucleotides agree with TRBD1. V was clipped by 1 base and J by 1 base; unmatched bases: 3. Per germline, CDR1 SGHTA and CDR2 FQGNSA. The CDR3 is 15 residues long.

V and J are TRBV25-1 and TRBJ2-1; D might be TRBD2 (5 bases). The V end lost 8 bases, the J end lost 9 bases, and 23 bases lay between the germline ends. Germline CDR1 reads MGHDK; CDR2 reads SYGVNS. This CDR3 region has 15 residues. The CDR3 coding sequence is TGTGCCAGCTCCGGAGGTGGGAACAGACCCATTGAGCAGTTCTTC. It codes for CASSGGGNRPIEQFF.

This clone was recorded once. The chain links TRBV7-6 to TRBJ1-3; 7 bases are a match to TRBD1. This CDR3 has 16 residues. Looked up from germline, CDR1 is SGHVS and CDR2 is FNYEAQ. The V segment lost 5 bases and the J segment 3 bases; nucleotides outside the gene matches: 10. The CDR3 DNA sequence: TGTGCCAGCAGCCCCCGTTTACAGGGGAATGGAAACACCATATATTTT. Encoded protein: CASSPRLQGNGNTIYF.

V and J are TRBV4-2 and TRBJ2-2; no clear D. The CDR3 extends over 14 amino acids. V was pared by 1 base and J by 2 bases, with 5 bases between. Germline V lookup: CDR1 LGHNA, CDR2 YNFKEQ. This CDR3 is CASSQVQNTGELFF. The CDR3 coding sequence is TGTGCCAGCAGCCAAGTCCAAAACACCGGGGAGCTGTTTTTT.

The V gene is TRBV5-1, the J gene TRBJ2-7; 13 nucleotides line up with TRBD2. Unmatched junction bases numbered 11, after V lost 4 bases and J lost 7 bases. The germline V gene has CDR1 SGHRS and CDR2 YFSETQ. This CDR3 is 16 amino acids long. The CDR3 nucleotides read TGCGCCAGCAGCGCCACTTCCGGGACTAGCGGGAAAGAGCAGTACTTC. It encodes CASSATSGTSGKEQYF.

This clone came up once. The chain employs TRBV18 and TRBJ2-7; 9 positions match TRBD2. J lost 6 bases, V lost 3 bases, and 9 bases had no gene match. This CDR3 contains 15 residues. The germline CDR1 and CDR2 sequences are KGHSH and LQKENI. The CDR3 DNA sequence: TGTGCCAGCTCACCCAAGGTAGCGGGAGACGGCGAGCAGTACTTC. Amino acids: CASSPKVAGDGEQYF.

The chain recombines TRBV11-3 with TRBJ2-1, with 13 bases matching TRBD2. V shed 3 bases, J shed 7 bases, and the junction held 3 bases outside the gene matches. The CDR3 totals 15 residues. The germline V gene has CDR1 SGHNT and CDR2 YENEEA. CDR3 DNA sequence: TGTGCCAGCAGCTTTGGACTAGCGGGAGCGAATGAGCAGTTCTTC. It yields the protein CASSFGLAGANEQFF.

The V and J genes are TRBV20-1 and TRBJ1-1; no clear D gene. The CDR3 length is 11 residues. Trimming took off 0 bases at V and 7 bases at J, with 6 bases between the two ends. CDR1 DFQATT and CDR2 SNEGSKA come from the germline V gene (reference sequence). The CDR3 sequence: CSARDRVEAFF. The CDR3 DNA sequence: TGCAGTGCTAGAGATCGGGTTGAAGCTTTCTTT.

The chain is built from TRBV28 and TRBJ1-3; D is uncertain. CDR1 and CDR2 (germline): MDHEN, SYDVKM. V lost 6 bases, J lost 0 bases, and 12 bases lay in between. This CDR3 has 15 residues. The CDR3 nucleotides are TGTGCCAGCAGCAGACTCTTAAGCTCTGGAAACACCATATATTTT. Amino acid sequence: CASSRLLSSGNTIYF.

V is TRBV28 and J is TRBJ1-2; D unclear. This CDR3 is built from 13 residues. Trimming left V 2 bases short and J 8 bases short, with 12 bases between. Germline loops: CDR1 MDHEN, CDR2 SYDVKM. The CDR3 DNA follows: TGTGCCAGCAGTTTAACAACAGCTCAAGGCTACACCTTC. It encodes CASSLTTAQGYTF.

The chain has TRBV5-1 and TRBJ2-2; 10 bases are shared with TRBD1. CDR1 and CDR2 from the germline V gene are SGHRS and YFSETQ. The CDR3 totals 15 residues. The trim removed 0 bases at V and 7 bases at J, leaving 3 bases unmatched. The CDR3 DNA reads TGCGCCAGCAGCTTGGAGACAGGGGGCATCGGGGAGCTGTTTTTT. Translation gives CASSLETGGIGELFF.

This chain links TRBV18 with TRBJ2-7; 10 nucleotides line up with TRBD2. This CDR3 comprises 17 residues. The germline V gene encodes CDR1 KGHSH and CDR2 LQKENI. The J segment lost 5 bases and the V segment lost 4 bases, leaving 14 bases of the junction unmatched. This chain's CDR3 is CASSLGLADIMPHEQYF. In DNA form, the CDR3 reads TGTGCCAGCTCACTTGGACTAGCGGACATAATGCCTCACGAGCAGTACTTC.

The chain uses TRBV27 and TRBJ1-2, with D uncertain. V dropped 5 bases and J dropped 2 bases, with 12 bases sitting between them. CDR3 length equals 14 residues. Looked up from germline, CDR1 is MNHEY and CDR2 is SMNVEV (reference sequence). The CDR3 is CASSRMPANYGYTF. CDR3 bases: TGTGCCAGCAGTCGAATGCCTGCGAACTATGGCTACACCTTC.

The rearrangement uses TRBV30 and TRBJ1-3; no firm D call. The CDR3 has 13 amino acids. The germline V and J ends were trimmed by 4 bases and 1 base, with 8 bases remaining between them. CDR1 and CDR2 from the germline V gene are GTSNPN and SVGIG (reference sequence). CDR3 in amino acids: CAWKRPSGNTIYF. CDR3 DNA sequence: TGTGCCTGGAAGCGCCCGTCTGGAAACACCATATATTTT.

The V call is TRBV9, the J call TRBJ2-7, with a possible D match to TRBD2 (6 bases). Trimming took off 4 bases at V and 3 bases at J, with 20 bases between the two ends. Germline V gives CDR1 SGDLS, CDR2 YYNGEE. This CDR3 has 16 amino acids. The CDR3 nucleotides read TGTGCCAGCAGCCCGAACCCGGGGGATCTCATCTACGAGCAGTACTTC. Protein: CASSPNPGDLIYEQYF.

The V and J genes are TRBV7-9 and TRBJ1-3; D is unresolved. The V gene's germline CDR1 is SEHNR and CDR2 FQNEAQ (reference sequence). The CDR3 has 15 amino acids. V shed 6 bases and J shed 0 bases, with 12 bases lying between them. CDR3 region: CASSSDGVSGNTIYF. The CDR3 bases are TGTGCCAGCAGTTCCGACGGAGTCTCTGGAAACACCATATATTTT. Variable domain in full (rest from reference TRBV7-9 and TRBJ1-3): DTGVSQNPRHKITKRGQNVTFRCDPISEHNRLYWYRQTLGQGPEFLTYFQNEAQLEKSRLLSDRFSAERPKGSFSTLEIQRTEQGDSAMYLCASSSDGVSGNTIYFGEGSWLTVV.

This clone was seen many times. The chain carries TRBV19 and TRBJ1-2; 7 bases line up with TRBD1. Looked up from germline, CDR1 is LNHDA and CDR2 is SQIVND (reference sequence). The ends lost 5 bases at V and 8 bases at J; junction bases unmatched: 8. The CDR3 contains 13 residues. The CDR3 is CASSSLGGIGYTF. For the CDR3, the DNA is TGTGCCAGTAGTTCCCTAGGGGGCATCGGCTACACCTTC.

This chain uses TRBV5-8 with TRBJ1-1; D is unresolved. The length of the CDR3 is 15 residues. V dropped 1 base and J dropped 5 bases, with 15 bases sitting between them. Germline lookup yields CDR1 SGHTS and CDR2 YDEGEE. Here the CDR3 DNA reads TGTGCCAGCAGCTTGTCGTGGGAGGAGAAGACTGAAGCTTTCTTT. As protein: CASSLSWEEKTEAFF.

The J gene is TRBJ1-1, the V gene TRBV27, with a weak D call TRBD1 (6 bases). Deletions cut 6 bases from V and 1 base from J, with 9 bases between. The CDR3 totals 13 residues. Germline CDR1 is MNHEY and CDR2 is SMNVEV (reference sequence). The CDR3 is CASRDSPNTEAFF. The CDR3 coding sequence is TGTGCCAGCAGGGACAGCCCGAACACTGAAGCTTTCTTT.